This TCR beta chain was profiled in a study of CD8 T cells in Susac syndrome. Study-wide results and limits: The number of individuals included in the study's TCR sequencing and HLA analysis was acknowledged as relatively small.

For this clonotype: The target antigen is unknown.

With random hexamers, reverse transcription was performed on roughly 0.5 to 1 ug of RNA. Amplification of TCR beta CDR3 was carried out by immunoSEQ multiplex PCR, which covered 54 Vbeta and 13 Jbeta segments. Each CDR3 protein is one row after TCRdb ran MiXCR on the immunoSEQ multiplex PCR reads. The sample holds about 190,000 distinct CDR3 sequences, approximately 95% seen once. CDR3 length: 16 residues. Germline assignment: CDR1 SGHTA and CDR2 FQGNSA. With V trimmed by 1 base and J by 1 base, 3 bases remained unmatched. The chain links TRBV7-2 to TRBJ2-1, with 8 nucleotides matching TRBD2. The specimen was CD8+ T cells from PBMCs. This TCR derives from a human donor with Susac syndrome. This CDR3 is CASSLELAASYNEQFF. CDR3 nucleotide sequence: TGTGCCAGCAGCTTAGAACTAGCGGCGTCCTACAATGAGCAGTTCTTC.